This TCR beta chain was captured by sequencing in a study of T cells in Graves' hyperthyroidism and ophthalmopathy. Stable hyperthyroidism: no ophthalmopathy progression over 18 months of follow-up. The investigators amplified TCR beta CDR3 regions from RNA transcripts. Primed by the HTBI set, a first-round RT-PCR was run on the TCR CDR3. TCRdb reprocessed the multiplex PCR reads with MiXCR, giving one entry per CDR3 protein. This table has over 650,000 distinct CDR3 sequences, less than 20% appearing once. This clonotype was observed a few times. Trimming stripped 0 bases from V and 5 bases from J, with 7 bases between. This CDR3 is 13 amino acids long. Germline V gene lookup returns CDR1 SGHTA and CDR2 FQGNSA.

The chain joins TRBV7-2 to TRBJ2-5; D unresolved. Sequenced input: blood. This receptor was identified in a man between 18 and 35 years old with Graves' hyperthyroidism. The DNA for the CDR3 is TGTGCCAGCAGCTTAGCGTGGATCGAGACCCAGTACTTC. Translation gives CASSLAWIETQYF.